Below, 25 T cell receptor beta chains from the same sample are listed, as sequenced in a study of blood T cell repertoires in COVID-19. Some clones are missing from TCRdb's copy, which holds only in-frame ones; the method was immunoSEQ multiplex PCR. The data show 160,000 or so clones, about 89% seen once. The sample was peripheral blood. These receptors originate from a man aged 55 to 70 with acute or convalescent COVID-19.

V usage is TRBV5-4 and J usage is TRBJ1-5; tentative D call: TRBD1 (6 bases). The V gene's germline CDR1 is SGHNT and CDR2 YYREEE (reference sequence). This CDR3 has 15 amino acids. The V end lost 3 bases, the J end lost 1 base, and 11 bases lay between the germline ends. For the CDR3, the DNA is TGTGCCAGCAGCTCGGGACACGAAAGCAATCAGCCCCAGCATTTT. It codes for CASSSGHESNQPQHF.

The chain recombines TRBV24-1 with TRBJ1-2; 10 bases fit TRBD1. The CDR3 is 15 residues long. The V gene end was trimmed by 3 bases and the J gene end by 3 bases; junction bases not matched to a gene: 3. Germline V gene lookup returns CDR1 KGHDR and CDR2 SFDVKD. This chain's CDR3 is CATSDPGQGDYGYTF. In DNA, the CDR3 is TGTGCCACCAGTGATCCAGGACAGGGGGACTATGGCTACACCTTC.

The chain has TRBV3-1 (or the pseudogene TRBV3-2) and TRBJ1-1; no clear D gene. The V end was cut by 7 bases, the J end by 2 bases, with 11 bases between. CDR1 LGHDT and CDR2 YNNKEL come from the germline V gene (reference sequence). The CDR3 covers 13 residues. The CDR3 loop reads CASKRELNTEAFF. CDR3 nucleotide sequence: TGTGCCAGCAAAAGAGAGTTAAACACTGAAGCTTTCTTT.

The chain carries TRBV19 and TRBJ1-2; D possibly corresponds to TRBD1 (5 bases). V lost 6 bases to trimming and J lost 4 bases, with 18 bases between them. The CDR3 length is 15 residues. Germline V gene sequence: CDR1 LNHDA, CDR2 SQIVND (reference sequence). The chain's CDR3 is CASSPNGDLTYGYTF. The CDR3 coding sequence is TGTGCCAGTAGCCCAAACGGGGACTTAACCTATGGCTACACCTTC.

This chain uses TRBV19 with TRBJ2-1; tentatively, D is TRBD2 (6 bases). The CDR3 extends over 16 amino acids. Germline loops: CDR1 LNHDA, CDR2 SQIVND (reference sequence). V was clipped by 1 base and J by 0 bases, with 10 bases between them. The CDR3 DNA sequence: TGTGCCAGTAGTATAGGAGCGGGCAGCTCCTACAATGAGCAGTTCTTC. Its translation is CASSIGAGSSYNEQFF. The complete variable domain, with remaining parts taken from reference TRBV19 and TRBJ2-1, reads DGGITQSPKYLFRKEGQNVTLSCEQNLNHDAMYWYRQDPGQGLRLIYYSQIVNDFQKGDIAEGYSVSREKKESFPLTVTSAQKNPTAFYLCASSIGAGSSYNEQFFGPGTRLTVL.

This chain links TRBV5-1 with TRBJ1-2, with 8 bases fitting TRBD1. Germline values: CDR1 SGHRS, CDR2 YFSETQ. Unmatched junction bases numbered 9, after V lost 4 bases and J lost 4 bases. The CDR3 runs to 15 residues. DNA for the CDR3: TGCGCCAGCAGCCCCGGGGCAGGGGGCGCCTATGGCTACACCTTC. Residues: CASSPGAGGAYGYTF.

About this clone itself: The identical CDR3 is also encoded by other nucleotide sequences in the sample. The gene calls are TRBV7-6 and TRBJ2-7; 10 positions match TRBD1. J gave up 1 base and V 1 base, and 1 base lay outside the gene matches. CDR3 size: 15 residues. Germline V gene data show CDR1 as SGHVS and CDR2 as FNYEAQ. The CDR3, as DNA: TGTGCCAGCAGCTTAGGGGGACAGGGGTCCTACGAGCAGTACTTC. This encodes CASSLGGQGSYEQYF.

This clone showed up just a few times. V and J are TRBV7-2 and TRBJ1-3; D is possibly TRBD1 (5 bases). Germline assignment: CDR1 SGHTA and CDR2 FQGNSA. The CDR3 sequence is 15 residues long. V was cut by 5 bases and J by 0 bases, with 11 bases left in between. The CDR3 bases are TGTGCCAGCAGCCAAGACAGCACCTCTGGAAACACCATATATTTT. Protein: CASSQDSTSGNTIYF.

The chain combines TRBV11-2 with TRBJ1-1; the D is unclear. CDR3 size: 14 residues. The V gene's germline CDR1 is SGHAT and CDR2 FQNNGV. V was pared by 5 bases and J by 1 base, with 11 bases between. CDR3 sequence: CASSQRAANTEAFF. CDR3 nucleotides: TGTGCCAGCAGCCAGCGGGCAGCGAACACTGAAGCTTTCTTT.

The chain couples TRBV30 to TRBJ1-1, with 7 bases fitting TRBD1. V lost 0 bases and J lost 1; bases outside the gene matches: 8. The CDR3 consists of 16 residues. From germline, CDR1 is GTSNPN and CDR2 SVGIG (reference sequence). CDR3: CAWSVRRGRGNTEAFF. CDR3 DNA: TGTGCCTGGAGTGTACGGAGGGGGCGAGGGAACACTGAAGCTTTCTTT.

This clone appeared once. The chain couples TRBV29-1 to TRBJ2-4; tentative D call: TRBD2 (6 bases). The germline CDR1 and CDR2 sequences are SQVTM and ANQGSEA. The length of the CDR3 is 13 residues. Deletions cut 6 bases from V and 5 bases from J, with 14 bases between. For the CDR3, the DNA is TGCAGCGTCGCTCGGGGACTTCAAAACATTCAGTACTTC. Translated: CSVARGLQNIQYF.

The rearrangement links TRBV30 to TRBJ1-2; no definite D call. Germline lookup yields CDR1 GTSNPN and CDR2 SVGIG (reference sequence). This CDR3 spans 13 amino acids. Between the trimmed V and J ends, which lost 0 bases and 4 bases, there was a span of 9 bases. The CDR3 DNA is TGTGCCTGGAGTGTAAAACCCAGCTATGGCTACACCTTC. It is translated as CAWSVKPSYGYTF. Using reference TRBV30 and TRBJ1-2 for the parts outside the CDR3, the full variable domain is SQTIHQWPATLVQPVGSPLSLECTVEGTSNPNLYWYRQAAGRGLQLLFYSVGIGQISSEVPQNLSASRPQDRQFILSSKKLLLSDSGFYLCAWSVKPSYGYTFGSGTRLTVV.

About this clone: The sample contains more than one DNA sequence encoding this CDR3. The chain joins TRBV18 to TRBJ2-2; TRBD2 matches 9 bases. The CDR3 loop spans 16 amino acids. The germline V gene has CDR1 KGHSH and CDR2 LQKENI. Trimming cost V 6 bases and J 1 base; bases outside gene matches: 6. The CDR3 sequence: CASSLSGGLNTGELFF. DNA of the CDR3: TGTGCCAGCTCCCTTAGCGGGGGCCTGAACACCGGGGAGCTGTTTTTT.

J is TRBJ1-2 and V is TRBV9; D is ambiguous. The CDR3 consists of 13 residues. CDR1 SGDLS and CDR2 YYNGEE come from the germline V gene. Trimming took 4 bases from V and 6 from J, leaving 13 bases between them. CDR3 in amino acids: CASSRERANGYTF. In nucleotides, the CDR3 is TGTGCCAGCAGCAGGGAGAGGGCGAATGGCTACACCTTC.

V is TRBV27 and J is TRBJ1-3; maybe TRBD1 (5 bases). CDR3 length: 12 amino acids. Germline V gives CDR1 MNHEY, CDR2 SMNVEV (reference sequence). Trimming cost V 6 bases and J 3 bases, with 6 bases left between them. CDR3 in DNA: TGTGCCAGCAGAGGGGTTGGAAACACCATATATTTT. Residues: CASRGVGNTIYF.

The chain couples TRBV5-1 to TRBJ1-1; weak D call: TRBD1 (5 bases). The CDR3 has 13 amino acids. V gave up 5 bases and J gave up 1 base, with 9 bases separating them. Per germline, CDR1 SGHRS and CDR2 YFSETQ. In DNA form, the CDR3 reads TGCGCCAGCAGAGTCCAGGGGAACACTGAAGCTTTCTTT. It yields the protein CASRVQGNTEAFF.

The rearrangement joins TRBV12-3 or TRBV12-4 to TRBJ1-5, with D unclear. V was trimmed by 3 bases and J by 4 bases, leaving 7 bases between them. The CDR3 runs 13 residues. The CDR3 sequence is CASSFYGNQPQHF. The CDR3 nucleotides read TGTGCCAGCAGTTTCTACGGGAATCAGCCCCAGCATTTT.

V usage is TRBV6-5 and J usage is TRBJ2-7; the match to TRBD1 covers 8 bases. From germline, CDR1 is MNHEY and CDR2 SVGAGI. The V segment lost 0 bases and the J segment 6 bases; nucleotides outside the gene matches: 7. This CDR3 is 15 amino acids long. The CDR3 DNA sequence: TGTGCCAGCAGTTACTCGGCCCGCACAGGGGGCGAGCAGTACTTC. Its translation is CASSYSARTGGEQYF.

This rearrangement joins TRBV14 to TRBJ2-3; 10 nucleotides agree with TRBD1. The CDR3 loop spans 19 amino acids. With 0 bases clipped from V and 3 bases from J, the junction kept 12 bases outside the gene matches. Germline V gene lookup returns CDR1 SGHDN and CDR2 FVKESK. As DNA, the CDR3 is TGTGCCAGCAGCCAAGATGTGTCGAGGGGGACAGGGGTTACAGATACGCAGTATTTT. This translates into CASSQDVSRGTGVTDTQYF. Full variable domain (remainder filled in from reference TRBV14 and TRBJ2-3): EAGVTQFPSHSVIEKGQTVTLRCDPISGHDNLYWYRRVMGKEIKFLLHFVKESKQDESGMPNNRFLAERTGGTYSTLKVQPAELEDSGVYFCASSQDVSRGTGVTDTQYFGPGTRLTVL.

CDR3 nucleotide sequence: TGTGCCAGCAGTGAAGCGCCGGCGGGGTGGAAGAATCTGTTTTTT. This gives the protein CASSEAPAGWKNLFF. The chain uses TRBV6-1 and TRBJ1-4, with D uncertain. Trimming took 0 bases from V and 14 from J, leaving 19 bases between them. Per germline, CDR1 MNHNS and CDR2 SASEGT. The CDR3 covers 15 residues.

The chain carries TRBV6-5 and TRBJ2-5; TRBD1 agrees at 7 bases. Germline V gene data show CDR1 as MNHEY and CDR2 as SVGAGI. With V trimmed by 7 bases and J by 7 bases, 9 bases remained unmatched. This CDR3 has 13 residues. CDR3 bases: TGTGCCAGCAACCCCGGACAGGTTGGGACCCAGTACTTC. Protein: CASNPGQVGTQYF.

This clone was detected a few times. The V call is TRBV24-1, the J call TRBJ2-1; 9 bases line up with TRBD1. From germline, CDR1 is KGHDR and CDR2 SFDVKD. V dropped 3 bases and J dropped 2; count of bases not matched to a gene: 4. The CDR3 runs 16 residues. CDR3 loop: CATSDQTGGAYNEQFF. The CDR3 DNA reads as TGTGCCACCAGTGATCAGACAGGGGGAGCCTACAATGAGCAGTTCTTC.

The chain carries TRBV7-2 and TRBJ1-2, with TRBD1 identical over 7 bases. Trimming at V came to 5 bases and at J to 3 bases, leaving 15 bases not matched to a gene. The CDR3 runs 17 residues. Looked up from germline, CDR1 is SGHTA and CDR2 is FQGNSA. The CDR3 loop reads CASSPRSGGKGDYGYTF. The DNA of the CDR3 is TGTGCCAGCAGCCCTAGGTCAGGGGGTAAAGGGGACTATGGCTACACCTTC.

CDR3 sequence (DNA): TGCGCCAGCAGCGGGACAGGGTCGGGAAACACCATATATTTT. It codes for CASSGTGSGNTIYF. J is TRBJ1-3 and V is TRBV5-1, with 9 positions matching TRBD1. This CDR3 comprises 14 residues. V shed 4 bases and J 4 bases; nucleotides not matched to a gene: 3. The germline V gene has CDR1 SGHRS and CDR2 YFSETQ.

The chain's CDR3 is CASSQVGSSGGPKETQYF. CDR3 DNA sequence: TGTGCCAGCAGCCAAGTCGGGTCTAGCGGGGGACCTAAAGAGACCCAGTACTTC. The J gene is TRBJ2-5, the V gene TRBV3-1 (or the pseudogene TRBV3-2), with 10 bases identical to TRBD2. Looked up from germline, CDR1 is LGHDT and CDR2 is YNNKEL (reference sequence). The CDR3 is 18 residues long. The V gene end was trimmed by 1 base and the J gene end by 3 bases; junction bases not matched to a gene: 11.